This T cell receptor (beta chain) was profiled in a study of blood T cell repertoires in COVID-19. Turning to the study itself: Samples taken during acute and convalescent COVID-19 were collected in the United States, Italy and Spain. The analysed material was cDNA or gDNA that came from T cells, B-cell-depleted T cells, or PBMCs.

V lost 0 bases to trimming and J lost 5 bases, with 8 bases between them. Germline values: CDR1 MNHEY, CDR2 SVGAGI. The length of the CDR3 is 15 residues. The Seattle patients joined while their infection was active and were tracked longitudinally afterward. Assay used: immunoSEQ multiplex PCR; TCRdb lists only in-frame clones, some missing. The sample has about 140,000 clones, about 85% seen once. The rearrangement uses TRBV6-5 and TRBJ1-6, with no clear D. The receptor was derived from a human donor with COVID-19, enrolled during active disease. The donor label of this sample is uncertain. Sample: peripheral blood. CDR3 loop: CASSYSGTDNSPLHF. The CDR3 DNA reads as TGTGCCAGCAGTTACTCGGGCACTGATAATTCACCCCTCCACTTT.